This record concerns one TCR beta chain sequence. In the authors' workflow: Counts of nucleated cells, estimated from reference gene primer amplification, were obtained. Here immunoSEQ multiplex PCR was the method, and the copy in TCRdb shows in-frame clones only, minus some. The DNA gave D and trimming, while V, J and clone size come from that table. Here the sample spans around 150,000 clones, approximately 79% being singletons. The CDR3 has 15 amino acids. Trimming shortened V by 1 base and J by 4 bases, and 11 bases separated the two germline ends. CDR1 is LGHDT and CDR2 is YNNKEL in the germline V gene (reference sequence). A Seattle source enrolled patients during active infection and followed them longitudinally. This sample stems from a study of blood T cell repertoires in COVID-19. Overall study context: Acute-phase and convalescent COVID-19 samples originated in the United States, Italy and Spain. The cDNA or gDNA used as material had been derived from T cells, B-cell-depleted T cells, or PBMCs.

The chain carries TRBV3-1 (or the pseudogene TRBV3-2) and TRBJ1-5, with D unresolved. This TCR came from a woman aged 40-49 years with COVID-19, enrolled during active disease. Sequencing was performed on peripheral blood. The CDR3 sequence: CASSQGRGRNQPQHF. In nucleotides, the CDR3 is TGTGCCAGCAGCCAAGGTCGAGGGAGGAATCAGCCCCAGCATTTT.